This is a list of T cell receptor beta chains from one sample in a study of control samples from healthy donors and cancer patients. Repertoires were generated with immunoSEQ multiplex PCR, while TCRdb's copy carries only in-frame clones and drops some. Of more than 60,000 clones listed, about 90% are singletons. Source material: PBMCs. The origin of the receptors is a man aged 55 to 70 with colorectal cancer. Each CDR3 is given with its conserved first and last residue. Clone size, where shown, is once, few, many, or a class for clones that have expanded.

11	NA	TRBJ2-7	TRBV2	CASRDRTEQYF
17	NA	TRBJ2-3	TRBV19	CASSMGVGGLTTDTQYF
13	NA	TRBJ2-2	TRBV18	CASSPRTAGELFF
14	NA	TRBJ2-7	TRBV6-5	CASRARELEYEQYF
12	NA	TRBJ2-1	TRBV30	CAWTRQYNEQFF
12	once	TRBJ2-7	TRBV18	CASSPGTSEQYF
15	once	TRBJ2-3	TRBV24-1	CATSGTGGGTDTQYF
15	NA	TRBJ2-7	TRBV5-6	CASSPVVTDVGEQYF
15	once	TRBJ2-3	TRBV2	CASSEFRTSTDTQYF
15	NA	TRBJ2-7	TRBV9	CASSETGADGYEQYF
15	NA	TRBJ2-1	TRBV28	CASTSPGTGANEQFF
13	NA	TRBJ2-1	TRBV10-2	CASSVAGINEQFF
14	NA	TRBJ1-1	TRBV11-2	CASSLSTMSTEAFF
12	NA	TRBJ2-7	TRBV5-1	CASSSTGGEQYF
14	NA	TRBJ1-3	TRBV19	CASSVGLSGNTIYF
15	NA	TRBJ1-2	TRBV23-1	CASSHPCGRGYGYTF
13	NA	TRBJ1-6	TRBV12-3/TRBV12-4	CASSLRGYSPLHF
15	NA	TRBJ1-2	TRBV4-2	CASSPGQNSNYGYTF
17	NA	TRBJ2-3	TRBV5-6	CASSLARLPHLTDTQYF
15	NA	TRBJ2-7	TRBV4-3	CASSPSEGSLYEQYF
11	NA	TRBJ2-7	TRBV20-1	CSASAGDEQYF
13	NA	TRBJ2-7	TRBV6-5	CASSSDRLNEQYF
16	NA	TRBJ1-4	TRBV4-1	CASSPGMGATNEKLFF
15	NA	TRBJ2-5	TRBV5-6	CASSMTSGGQETQYF
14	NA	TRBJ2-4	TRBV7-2	CASSPGGSKNIQYF
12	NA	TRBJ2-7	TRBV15	CATSIGGNEQYF
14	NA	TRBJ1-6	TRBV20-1	CSASDRQTHSPLHF
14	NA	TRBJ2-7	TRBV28	CASSPRLADYEQYF
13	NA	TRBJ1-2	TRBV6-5	CASRPRINYGYTF
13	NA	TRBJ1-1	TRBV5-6	CASSWGPNTEAFF
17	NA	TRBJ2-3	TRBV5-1	CASSPRTSGPSTDTQYF
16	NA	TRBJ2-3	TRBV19	CASSIYGGGDSHTQYF
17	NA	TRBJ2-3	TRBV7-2	CASTLRSGLAGKDTQYF
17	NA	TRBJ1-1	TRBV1	CTSSQERTGQRGPEAFF
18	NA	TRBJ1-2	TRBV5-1	CASSLGPSGRSANYGYTF
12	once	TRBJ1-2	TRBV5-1	CASSLTGRGYTF
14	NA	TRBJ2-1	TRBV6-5	CASVPGAPLNEQFF
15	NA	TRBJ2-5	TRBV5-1	CASSLGHIKEETQYF
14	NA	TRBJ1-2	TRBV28	CASSPREDFYGYTF
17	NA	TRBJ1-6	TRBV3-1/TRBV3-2	CASSPQFRGRENSPLHF
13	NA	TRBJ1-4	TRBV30	CAWREWRTEKLFF
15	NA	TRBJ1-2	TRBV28	CASSLTGGEYYGYTF
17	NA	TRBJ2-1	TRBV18	CASSSSPGLAAYNEQFF
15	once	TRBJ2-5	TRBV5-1	CASSSRQTGQETQYF
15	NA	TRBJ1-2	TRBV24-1	CATSDWDRGLYGYTF
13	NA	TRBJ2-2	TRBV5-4	CASSLTRSEELFF
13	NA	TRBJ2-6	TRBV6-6	CASSYSGANVLTF
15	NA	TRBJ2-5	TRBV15	CATSRDLTRQETQYF
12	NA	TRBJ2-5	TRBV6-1	CASALLGETQYF
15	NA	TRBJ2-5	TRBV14	CASSLSRRLQETQYF
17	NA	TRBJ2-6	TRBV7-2	CASSITGAGSGANVLTF
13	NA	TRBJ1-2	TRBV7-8	CASSLVRGVGYTF
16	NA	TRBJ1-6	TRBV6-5	CASSYYPPPGNSPLHF
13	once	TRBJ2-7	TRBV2	CASTGQGLYEQYF